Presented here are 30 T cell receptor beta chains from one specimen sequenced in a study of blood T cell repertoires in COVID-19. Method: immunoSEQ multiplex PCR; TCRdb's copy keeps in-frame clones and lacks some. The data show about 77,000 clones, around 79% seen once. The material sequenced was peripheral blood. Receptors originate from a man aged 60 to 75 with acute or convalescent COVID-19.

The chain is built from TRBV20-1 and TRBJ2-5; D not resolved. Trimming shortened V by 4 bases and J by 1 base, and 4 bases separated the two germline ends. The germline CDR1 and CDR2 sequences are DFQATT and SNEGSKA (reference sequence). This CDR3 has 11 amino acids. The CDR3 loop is CSANSQETQYF. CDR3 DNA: TGCAGTGCTAACTCCCAAGAGACCCAGTACTTC.

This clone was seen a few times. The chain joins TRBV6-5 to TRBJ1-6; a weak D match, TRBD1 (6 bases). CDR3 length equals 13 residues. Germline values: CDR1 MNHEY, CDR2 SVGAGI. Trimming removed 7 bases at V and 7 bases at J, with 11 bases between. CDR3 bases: TGTGCCAGCACCGGACAGCCCAATTCACCCCTCCACTTT. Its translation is CASTGQPNSPLHF.

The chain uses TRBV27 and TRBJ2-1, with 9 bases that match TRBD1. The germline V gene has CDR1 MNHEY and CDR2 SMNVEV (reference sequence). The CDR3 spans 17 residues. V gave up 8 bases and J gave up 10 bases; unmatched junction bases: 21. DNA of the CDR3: TGTGCCAGCCACAGTTACGTTTCCGGGACAGGGAGCTTCGAGCAGTTCTTC. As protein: CASHSYVSGTGSFEQFF.

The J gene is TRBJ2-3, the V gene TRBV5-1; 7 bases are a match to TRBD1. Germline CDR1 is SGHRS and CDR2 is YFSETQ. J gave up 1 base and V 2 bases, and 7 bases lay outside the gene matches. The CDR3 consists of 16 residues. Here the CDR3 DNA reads TGCGCCAGCAGCTTTCGGACAGGCGTTGGCACAGATACGCAGTATTTT. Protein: CASSFRTGVGTDTQYF. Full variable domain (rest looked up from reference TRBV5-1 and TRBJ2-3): KAGVTQTPRYLIKTRGQQVTLSCSPISGHRSVSWYQQTPGQGLQFLFEYFSETQRNKGNFPGRFSGRQFSNSRSEMNVSTLELGDSALYLCASSFRTGVGTDTQYFGPGTRLTVL.

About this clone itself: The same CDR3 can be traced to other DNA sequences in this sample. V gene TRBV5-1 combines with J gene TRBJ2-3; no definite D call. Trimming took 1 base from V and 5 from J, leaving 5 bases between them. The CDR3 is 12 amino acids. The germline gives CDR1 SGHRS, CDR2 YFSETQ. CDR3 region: CASSLSRDTQYF. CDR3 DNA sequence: TGCGCCAGCAGCTTGTCCCGAGATACGCAGTATTTT.

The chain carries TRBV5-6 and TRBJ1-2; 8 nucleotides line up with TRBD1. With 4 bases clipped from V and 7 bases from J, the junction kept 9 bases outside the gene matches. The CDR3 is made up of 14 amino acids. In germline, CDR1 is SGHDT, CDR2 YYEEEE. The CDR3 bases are TGTGCCAGCAGCGCACTTACAGGGGGTGGTGGCTACACCTTC. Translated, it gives CASSALTGGGGYTF.

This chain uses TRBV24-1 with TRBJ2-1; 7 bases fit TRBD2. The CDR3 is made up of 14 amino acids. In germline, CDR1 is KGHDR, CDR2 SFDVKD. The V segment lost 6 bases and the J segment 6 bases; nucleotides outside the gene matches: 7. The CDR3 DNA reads TGTGCCACCAGTCGAGGAGCGGGAACCAATGAGCAGTTCTTC. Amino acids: CATSRGAGTNEQFF.

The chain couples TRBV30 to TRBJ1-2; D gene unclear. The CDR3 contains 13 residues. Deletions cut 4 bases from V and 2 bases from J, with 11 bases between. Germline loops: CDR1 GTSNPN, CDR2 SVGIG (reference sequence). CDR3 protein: CAWNLRVNYGYTF. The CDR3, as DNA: TGTGCCTGGAACCTACGGGTGAACTATGGCTACACCTTC.

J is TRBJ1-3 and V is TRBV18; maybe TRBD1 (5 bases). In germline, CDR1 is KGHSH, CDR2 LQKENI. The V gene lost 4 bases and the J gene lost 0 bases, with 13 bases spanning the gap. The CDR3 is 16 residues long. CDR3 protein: CASSLGTALSGNTIYF. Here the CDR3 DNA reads TGTGCCAGCTCACTGGGGACTGCTCTCTCTGGAAACACCATATATTTT.

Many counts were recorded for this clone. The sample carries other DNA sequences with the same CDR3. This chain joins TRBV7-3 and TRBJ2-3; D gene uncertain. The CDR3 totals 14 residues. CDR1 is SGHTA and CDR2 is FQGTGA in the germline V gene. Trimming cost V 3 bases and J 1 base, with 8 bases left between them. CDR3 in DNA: TGTGCCAGCAGCTTGCTGGCGGGCACAGATACGCAGTATTTT. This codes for CASSLLAGTDTQYF.

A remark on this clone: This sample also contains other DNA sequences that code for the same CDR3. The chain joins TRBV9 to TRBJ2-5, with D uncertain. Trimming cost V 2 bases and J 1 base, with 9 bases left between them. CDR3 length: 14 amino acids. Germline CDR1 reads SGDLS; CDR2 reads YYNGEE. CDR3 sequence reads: CASSVGSSQETQYF. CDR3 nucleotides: TGTGCCAGCAGCGTTGGCAGTTCCCAAGAGACCCAGTACTTC.

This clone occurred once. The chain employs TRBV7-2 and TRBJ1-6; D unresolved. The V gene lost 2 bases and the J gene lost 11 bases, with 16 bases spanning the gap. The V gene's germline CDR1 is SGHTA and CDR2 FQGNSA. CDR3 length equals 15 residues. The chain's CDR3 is CASSLLSVVETPLHF. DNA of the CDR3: TGTGCCAGCAGCTTACTCTCGGTCGTAGAAACACCCCTCCACTTT.

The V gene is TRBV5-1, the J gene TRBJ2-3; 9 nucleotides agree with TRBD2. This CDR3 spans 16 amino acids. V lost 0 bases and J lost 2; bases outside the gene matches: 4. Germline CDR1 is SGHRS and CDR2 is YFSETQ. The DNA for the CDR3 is TGCGCCAGCAGCTTGGGGCTAGCGGGAAACACAGATACGCAGTATTTT. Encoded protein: CASSLGLAGNTDTQYF.

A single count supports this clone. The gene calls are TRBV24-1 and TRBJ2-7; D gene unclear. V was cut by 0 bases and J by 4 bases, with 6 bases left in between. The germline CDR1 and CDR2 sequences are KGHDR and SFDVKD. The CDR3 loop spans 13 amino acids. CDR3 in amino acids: CATSDLFSYEQYF. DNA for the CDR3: TGTGCCACCAGTGATTTGTTCAGTTACGAGCAGTACTTC.

The CDR3 DNA sequence: TGTGCCACCAGTGATGGGGGCCGTGACGAGCAGTACTTC. It codes for CATSDGGRDEQYF. V gene TRBV24-1 combines with J gene TRBJ2-7; perhaps TRBD1 as D (6 bases). CDR1 KGHDR and CDR2 SFDVKD come from the germline V gene. The V gene lost 3 bases and the J gene lost 5 bases, with 10 bases spanning the gap. The CDR3 runs to 13 residues.

The CDR3 protein is CSVQGARVLDTQYF. CDR3 sequence (DNA): TGCAGCGTACAGGGGGCGAGGGTTTTAGATACGCAGTATTTT. The chain carries TRBV29-1 and TRBJ2-3; 9 bases are a match to TRBD1. This CDR3 is 14 amino acids long. The V and J ends lost 6 bases and 5 bases, in that order; junction bases with no gene match: 9. Germline V gene data show CDR1 as SQVTM and CDR2 as ANQGSEA.

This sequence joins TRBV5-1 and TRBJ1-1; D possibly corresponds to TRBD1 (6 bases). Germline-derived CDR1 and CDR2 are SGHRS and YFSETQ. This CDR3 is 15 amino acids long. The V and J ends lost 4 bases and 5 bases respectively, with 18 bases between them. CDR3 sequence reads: CASSPGTVRGTEAFF. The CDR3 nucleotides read TGCGCCAGCAGCCCCGGGACCGTTAGGGGGACTGAAGCTTTCTTT. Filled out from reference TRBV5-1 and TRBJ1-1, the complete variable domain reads KAGVTQTPRYLIKTRGQQVTLSCSPISGHRSVSWYQQTPGQGLQFLFEYFSETQRNKGNFPGRFSGRQFSNSRSEMNVSTLELGDSALYLCASSPGTVRGTEAFFGQGTRLTVV.

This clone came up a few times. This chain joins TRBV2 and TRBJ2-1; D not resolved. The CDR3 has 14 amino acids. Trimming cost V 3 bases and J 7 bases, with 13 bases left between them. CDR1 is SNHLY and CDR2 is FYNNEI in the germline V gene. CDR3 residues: CASSEEIISNEQFF. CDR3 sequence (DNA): TGTGCCAGCAGTGAGGAGATCATTAGTAATGAGCAGTTCTTC.

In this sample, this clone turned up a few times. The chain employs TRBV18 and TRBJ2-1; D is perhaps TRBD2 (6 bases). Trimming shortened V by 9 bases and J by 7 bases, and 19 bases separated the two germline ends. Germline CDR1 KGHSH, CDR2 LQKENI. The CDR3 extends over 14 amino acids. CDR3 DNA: TGTGCCAGTCATGCGGGGTACGTGCAGAATGAGCAGTTCTTC. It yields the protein CASHAGYVQNEQFF.

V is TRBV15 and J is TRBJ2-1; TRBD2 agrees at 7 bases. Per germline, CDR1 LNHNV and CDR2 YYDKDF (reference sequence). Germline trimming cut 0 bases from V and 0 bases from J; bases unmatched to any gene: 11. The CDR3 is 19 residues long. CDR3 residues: CATSRDFWGEGSSYNEQFF. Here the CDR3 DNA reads TGTGCCACCAGCAGAGATTTCTGGGGGGAGGGAAGCTCCTACAATGAGCAGTTCTTC.

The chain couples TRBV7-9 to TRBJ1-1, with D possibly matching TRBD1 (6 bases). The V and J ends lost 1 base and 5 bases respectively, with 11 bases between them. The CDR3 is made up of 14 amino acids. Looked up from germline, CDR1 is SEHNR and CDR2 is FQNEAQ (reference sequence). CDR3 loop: CASSLEGDTTEAFF. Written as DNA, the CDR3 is TGTGCCAGCAGCTTAGAAGGGGACACAACTGAAGCTTTCTTT.

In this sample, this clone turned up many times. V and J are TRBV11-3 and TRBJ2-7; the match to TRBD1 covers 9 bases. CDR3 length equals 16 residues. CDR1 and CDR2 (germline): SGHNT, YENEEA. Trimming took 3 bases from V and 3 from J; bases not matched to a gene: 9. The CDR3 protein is CASSLPPDRGYYEQYV. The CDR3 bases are TGTGCCAGCAGCTTGCCCCCGGACAGGGGATACTACGAGCAGTACGTC.

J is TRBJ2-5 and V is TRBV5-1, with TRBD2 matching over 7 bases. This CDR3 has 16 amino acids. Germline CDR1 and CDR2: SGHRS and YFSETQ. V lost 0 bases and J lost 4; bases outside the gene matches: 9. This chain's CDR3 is CASSLESGEGTETQYF. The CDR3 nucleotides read TGCGCCAGCAGCTTGGAGAGCGGGGAGGGTACAGAGACCCAGTACTTC.

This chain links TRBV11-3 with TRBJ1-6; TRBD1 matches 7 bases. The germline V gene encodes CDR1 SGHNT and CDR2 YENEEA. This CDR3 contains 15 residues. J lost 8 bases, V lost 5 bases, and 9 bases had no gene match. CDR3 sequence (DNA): TGTGCCAGCAGCGTCTATGGGACAGAAGATTCACCCCTCCACTTT. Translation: CASSVYGTEDSPLHF.

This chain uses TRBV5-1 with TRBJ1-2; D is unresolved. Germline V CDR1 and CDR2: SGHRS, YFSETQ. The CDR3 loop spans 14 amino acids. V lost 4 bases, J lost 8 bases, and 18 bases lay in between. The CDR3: CASSPARESNGYTF. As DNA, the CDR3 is TGCGCCAGCAGCCCGGCCCGGGAATCCAACGGCTACACCTTC.

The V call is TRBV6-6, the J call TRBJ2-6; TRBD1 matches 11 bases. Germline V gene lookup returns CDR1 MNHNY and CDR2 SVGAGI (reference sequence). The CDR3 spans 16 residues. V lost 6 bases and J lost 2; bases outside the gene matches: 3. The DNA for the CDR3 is TGTGCCAGCAGGAGGACAGGGGGCCCTGGGGCCAACGTCCTGACTTTC. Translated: CASRRTGGPGANVLTF.

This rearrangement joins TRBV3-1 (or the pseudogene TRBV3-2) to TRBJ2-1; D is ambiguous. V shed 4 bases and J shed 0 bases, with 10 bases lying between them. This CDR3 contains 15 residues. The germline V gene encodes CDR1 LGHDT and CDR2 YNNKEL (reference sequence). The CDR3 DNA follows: TGTGCCAGCAGCCTTGACACCAACTCCTACAATGAGCAGTTCTTC. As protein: CASSLDTNSYNEQFF.

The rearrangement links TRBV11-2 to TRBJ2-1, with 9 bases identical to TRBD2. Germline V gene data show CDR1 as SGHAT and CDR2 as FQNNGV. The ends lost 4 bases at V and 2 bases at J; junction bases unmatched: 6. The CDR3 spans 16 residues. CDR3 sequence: CASSSLAGGPYNEQFF. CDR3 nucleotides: TGTGCCAGCAGCTCCCTTGCGGGGGGGCCCTACAATGAGCAGTTCTTC. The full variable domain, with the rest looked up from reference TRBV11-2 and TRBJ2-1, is EAGVAQSPRYKIIEKRQSVAFWCNPISGHATLYWYQQILGQGPKLLIQFQNNGVVDDSQLPKDRFSAERLKGVDSTLKIQPAKLEDSAVYLCASSSLAGGPYNEQFFGPGTRLTVL.

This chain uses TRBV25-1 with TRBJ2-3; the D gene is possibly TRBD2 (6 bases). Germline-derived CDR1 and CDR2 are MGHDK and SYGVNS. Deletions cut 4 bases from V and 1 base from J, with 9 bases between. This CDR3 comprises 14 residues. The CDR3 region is CASSAERGTDTQYF. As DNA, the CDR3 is TGTGCCAGCAGTGCCGAGCGGGGCACAGATACGCAGTATTTT.

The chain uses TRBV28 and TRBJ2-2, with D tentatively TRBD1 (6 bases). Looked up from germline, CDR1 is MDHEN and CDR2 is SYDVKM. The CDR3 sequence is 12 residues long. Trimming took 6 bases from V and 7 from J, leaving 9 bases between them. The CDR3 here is CASSRRGGELFF. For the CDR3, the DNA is TGTGCCAGCAGCCGCAGGGGCGGGGAGCTGTTTTTT. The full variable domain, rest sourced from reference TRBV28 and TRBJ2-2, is DVKVTQSSRYLVKRTGEKVFLECVQDMDHENMFWYRQDPGLGLRLIYFSYDVKMKEKGDIPEGYSVSREKKERFSLILESASTNQTSMYLCASSRRGGELFFGEGSRLTVL.